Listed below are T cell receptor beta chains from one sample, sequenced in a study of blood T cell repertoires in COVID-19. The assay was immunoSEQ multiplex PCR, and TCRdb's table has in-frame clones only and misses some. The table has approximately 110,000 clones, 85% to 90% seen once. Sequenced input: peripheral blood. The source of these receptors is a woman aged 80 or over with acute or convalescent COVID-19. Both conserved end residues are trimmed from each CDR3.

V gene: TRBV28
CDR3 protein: ASSPPGQASSYEQY

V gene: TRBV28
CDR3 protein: ASSLTGGSNQPQH

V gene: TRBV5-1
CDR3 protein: ASSLAPTGGPETQY

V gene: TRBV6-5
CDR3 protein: ASRQRGTRNSPLH

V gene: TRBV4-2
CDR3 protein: ASSQERDRGSSAF

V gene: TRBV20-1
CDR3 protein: SAPQGRGYT

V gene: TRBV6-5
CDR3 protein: ASSYAGTGNGYT

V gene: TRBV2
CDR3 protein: ASQNYQETQY

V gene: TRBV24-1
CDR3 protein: ATKGQGTDTQY

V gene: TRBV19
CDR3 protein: ASSIRGSSNQPQH